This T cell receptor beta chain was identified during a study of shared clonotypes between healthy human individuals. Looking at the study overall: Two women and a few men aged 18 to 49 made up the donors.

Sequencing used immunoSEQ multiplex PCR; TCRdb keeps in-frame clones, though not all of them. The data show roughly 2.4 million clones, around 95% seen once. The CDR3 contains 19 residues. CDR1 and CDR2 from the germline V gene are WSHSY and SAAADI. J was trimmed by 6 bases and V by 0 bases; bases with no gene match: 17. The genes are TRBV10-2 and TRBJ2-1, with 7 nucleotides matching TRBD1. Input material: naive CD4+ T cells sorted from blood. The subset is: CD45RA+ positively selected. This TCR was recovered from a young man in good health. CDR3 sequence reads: CASSESLQAGGARPNEQFF. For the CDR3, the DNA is TGCGCCAGCAGTGAGTCGCTCCAAGCAGGGGGAGCGAGGCCCAATGAGCAGTTCTTC.